This TCR beta chain is drawn from a study of control samples from healthy donors and cancer patients. Germline lookup yields CDR1 SGHRS and CDR2 YFSETQ. CDR3 length: 17 residues. The trim removed 0 bases at V and 2 bases at J, leaving 4 bases unmatched. TCRdb's table, derived via immunoSEQ multiplex PCR, lists solely in-frame clones and lacks some. The sample lists 150,000 or so clones; roughly 88% were seen once. This clone has just a few counts. Material for sequencing was blood. The source of this sequence is a woman aged 25 to 39 in good health. The V gene is TRBV5-1, the J gene TRBJ1-5; 11 bases are a match to TRBD1. This CDR3 reads CASSLGDRGNGNQPQHF. The CDR3 coding sequence is TGCGCCAGCAGCTTGGGGGACAGGGGGAATGGCAATCAGCCCCAGCATTTT.